The 20 T cell receptor beta chains below all came from one sample that was sequenced in a study of human T cells and chemical hapten exposure (dated by TCRdb to the early 2020s). To prepare the library, RACE was applied. The instrument given in TCRdb is NextSeq 500. Starting from the raw public reads, TCRdb applied fastp trimming at Q25, assembled clones with MiXCR and retained in-frame beta chains. Rows with one shared CDR3 protein collapse into an entry with the most common genes and DNA. The sample records some 400,000 distinct CDR3 sequences, about 4.4% of which are singletons. The ten largest make up approximately 2.1% of the sample. Reading the label with the study, this specimen's time point is: patch test 1, 2 weeks after DPC sensitization. The sample's treatment or condition label is to be understood as: therapeutic diphenylcyclopropenone sensitization with weekly scalp DPC. Material: whole blood, obtained in connection with sensitization to the hapten diphenylcyclopropenone (DPC). These TCRs come from a woman aged 50 to 60 with alopecia areata. Some clones in this sample may be carry-over from other donors' samples.

In this sample, this clonotype turned up a few times. The chain employs TRBV7-9 and TRBJ2-3; 9 bases match TRBD2. The length of the CDR3 is 16 residues. V was pared by 7 bases and J by 2 bases, with 10 bases of the junction left unmatched. The germline V gene has CDR1 SEHNR and CDR2 FQNEAQ (reference sequence). DNA of the CDR3: TGTGCCAGCATTCCCCCCCTAGCGGGACCCACAGATACGCAGTATTTT. It codes for CASIPPLAGPTDTQYF.

This clonotype was seen repeatedly, ten times or more. This rearrangement joins TRBV20-1 to TRBJ2-3; 14 nucleotides agree with TRBD2. After removal of 5 bases from V and 0 bases from J, the junction contained 13 bases not matched to a gene. CDR3 length: 19 residues. Germline-derived CDR1 and CDR2 are DFQATT and SNEGSKA (reference sequence). Here the CDR3 reads CSARITPGTSGRSTDTQYF. CDR3 nucleotides: TGCAGTGCTCGAATAACACCGGGGACTAGCGGGAGAAGCACAGATACGCAGTATTTT.

This clonotype was recorded at least ten times. The chain carries TRBV12-5 and TRBJ1-1, with 7 nucleotides matching TRBD1. CDR3 length equals 14 residues. The germline V gene has CDR1 LGHNT and CDR2 FRNRAP. Germline trimming cut 6 bases from V and 3 bases from J; bases unmatched to any gene: 7. The CDR3 reads CASGLGQVYTEAFF. Written as DNA, the CDR3 is TGTGCTAGTGGCCTTGGACAGGTCTACACTGAAGCTTTCTTT.

This clonotype was observed at least ten times. This chain uses TRBV5-1 with TRBJ1-4; D perhaps matches TRBD1 (6 bases). This CDR3 is built from 14 residues. Germline loops: CDR1 SGHRS, CDR2 YFSETQ. The V gene lost 2 bases and the J gene lost 4 bases, with 9 bases spanning the gap. The CDR3 nucleotides are TGCGCCAGCAGCTTTGGACAGCTTAATGAAAAACTGTTTTTT. Its translation is CASSFGQLNEKLFF.

This clonotype was observed many times. This chain joins TRBV29-1 and TRBJ1-1; D is unclear. V was shortened by 1 base and J by 1 base, with 7 bases between the two germline ends. This CDR3 comprises 13 residues. CDR1 and CDR2 from the germline V gene are SQVTM and ANQGSEA. The CDR3 DNA sequence: TGCAGCGTTGAAGTCTCCGAGAACACTGAAGCTTTCTTT. Translating it yields CSVEVSENTEAFF. The full variable domain, with the rest looked up from reference TRBV29-1 and TRBJ1-1, is SAVISQKPSRDICQRGTSLTIQCQVDSQVTMMFWYRQQPGQSLTLIATANQGSEATYESGFVIDKFPISRPNLTFSTLTVSNMSPEDSSIYLCSVEVSENTEAFFGQGTRLTVV.

This clonotype has a count of ten or more. This chain connects TRBV25-1 to TRBJ2-3; TRBD2 matches 14 bases. The CDR3 has 17 amino acids. Germline values: CDR1 MGHDK, CDR2 SYGVNS. V dropped 4 bases and J dropped 0; count of bases not matched to a gene: 3. CDR3 bases: TGTGCCAGCAGTGGTCGGACTAGCGGGGGGAGCACAGATACGCAGTATTTT. Protein sequence: CASSGRTSGGSTDTQYF.

The chain recombines TRBV5-4 with TRBJ2-4, with TRBD2 as a possible D gene (5 bases). There are 14 residues in the CDR3. Germline lookup yields CDR1 SGHNT and CDR2 YYREEE (reference sequence). V was cut by 3 bases and J by 10 bases, with 17 bases left in between. This CDR3 reads CASSSAGSRGIQYF. The DNA of the CDR3 is TGTGCCAGCAGCTCCGCAGGATCCAGAGGGATTCAGTACTTC. The variable domain in full, completed from reference TRBV5-4 and TRBJ2-4, reads ETGVTQSPTHLIKTRGQQVTLRCSSQSGHNTVSWYQQALGQGPQFIFQYYREEENGRGNFPPRFSGLQFPNYSSELNVNALELDDSALYLCASSSAGSRGIQYFGAGTRLSVL.

This clonotype was seen repeatedly, ten times or more. This rearrangement joins TRBV2 to TRBJ1-1, with 8 nucleotides matching TRBD1. Germline CDR1 reads SNHLY; CDR2 reads FYNNEI. The CDR3 totals 16 residues. The ends lost 5 bases at V and 8 bases at J; junction bases unmatched: 16. Here the CDR3 DNA reads TGTGCCAGCAGTACTAAACAGGGGGAGCGAGGGAAAGAAGCTTTCTTT. It is translated as CASSTKQGERGKEAFF.

This clonotype was recorded a few times. V is TRBV29-1 and J is TRBJ2-3, with TRBD1 identical over 9 bases. Germline values: CDR1 SQVTM, CDR2 ANQGSEA. The CDR3 consists of 14 residues. Trimming took 5 bases from V and 6 from J; bases not matched to a gene: 9. The CDR3 DNA sequence: TGCAGCGTTCTCGTCCCGGGACAGGGTGATACGCAGTATTTT. Translation gives CSVLVPGQGDTQYF.

This clonotype was picked up many times. This chain connects TRBV10-3 to TRBJ2-5; 16 bases map to TRBD2. CDR1 and CDR2 (germline): ENHRY, SYGVKD. The CDR3 has 17 amino acids. V lost 5 bases to trimming and J lost 5 bases; unmatched junction nucleotides: 8. In DNA, the CDR3 is TGTGCCATCAGTTTCGGGACTAGCGGGGGGGCGGTGGAGACCCAGTACTTC. This sequence encodes CAISFGTSGGAVETQYF.

This clonotype was counted at least ten times. This chain connects TRBV12-3 or TRBV12-4 to TRBJ1-1; D ambiguous. Deletions cut 2 bases from V and 1 base from J, with 17 bases between. The CDR3 has 17 residues. CDR3 in DNA: TGTGCCAGCAGTTTACGAGCAGGACCCACCGGGAACACTGAAGCTTTCTTT. This encodes CASSLRAGPTGNTEAFF.

This clonotype was seen repeatedly, ten times or more. The rearrangement uses TRBV5-8 and TRBJ1-5; D gene unclear. The CDR3 contains 12 residues. Trimming pared 2 bases from V and 10 bases from J, leaving 10 bases between. Germline V gene data show CDR1 as SGHTS and CDR2 as YDEGEE. This CDR3 reads CASSFDERPQHF. For the CDR3, the DNA is TGTGCCAGCAGCTTTGATGAACGACCCCAGCATTTT. Filled out from reference TRBV5-8 and TRBJ1-5, the complete variable domain reads EAGVTQSPTHLIKTRGQQATLRCSPISGHTSVYWYQQALGLGLQFLLWYDEGEERNRGNFPPRFSGRQFPNYSSELNVNALELEDSALYLCASSFDERPQHFGDGTRLSIL.

This clonotype was counted many times. The gene calls are TRBV12-3 or TRBV12-4 and TRBJ2-1, with 12 bases matching TRBD2. The V and J ends lost 6 bases and 5 bases, in that order; junction bases with no gene match: 2. The CDR3 totals 14 residues. The CDR3 DNA is TGTGCCAGCAGAACTAGCGGGGGGAACAATGAGCAGTTCTTC. This translates into CASRTSGGNNEQFF.

The J gene is TRBJ2-5, the V gene TRBV5-1; 8 bases match TRBD2. The V segment lost 0 bases and the J segment 4 bases; nucleotides outside the gene matches: 2. The CDR3 loop spans 14 amino acids. Germline CDR1 reads SGHRS; CDR2 reads YFSETQ. CDR3 in DNA: TGCGCCAGCAGCTTGGAAGGGACTAGAGAGACCCAGTACTTC. It codes for CASSLEGTRETQYF.

This clonotype appeared many times. V usage is TRBV20-1 and J usage is TRBJ2-7; D is perhaps TRBD1 (5 bases). The CDR3 extends over 14 amino acids. Between the trimmed V and J ends, which lost 6 bases and 6 bases, there was a span of 21 bases. Germline V gene data show CDR1 as DFQATT and CDR2 as SNEGSKA (reference sequence). Here the CDR3 DNA reads TGCAGTGCCCCGAAACAAGGGGCTAGGGGCGAGCAGTACTTC. Protein sequence: CSAPKQGARGEQYF.

This clonotype was counted many times. The chain is built from TRBV6-5 and TRBJ1-4; the D gene is possibly TRBD1 (6 bases). The CDR3 is 16 residues long. CDR1 and CDR2 (germline): MNHEY, SVGAGI. The ends were cut back, 6 bases at V and 0 bases at J, with 14 bases in the middle. The CDR3 coding sequence is TGTGCCAGCAGGCCTCCTACAGGGTCAACTAATGAAAAACTGTTTTTT. It translates to CASRPPTGSTNEKLFF.

Many counts were recorded for this clonotype. The chain couples TRBV29-1 to TRBJ1-1; no clear D gene. V was cut by 4 bases and J by 5 bases, with 14 bases left in between. The germline V gene has CDR1 SQVTM and CDR2 ANQGSEA. This CDR3 contains 13 residues. Written as DNA, the CDR3 is TGCAGCGTTGCTGGTATGGTTAGAACTGAAGCTTTCTTT. Amino acid sequence: CSVAGMVRTEAFF.

This chain uses TRBV20-1 with TRBJ1-3; the match to TRBD1 covers 12 bases. From germline, CDR1 is DFQATT and CDR2 SNEGSKA (reference sequence). The CDR3 contains 15 residues. Germline trimming cut 5 bases from V and 7 bases from J; bases unmatched to any gene: 9. As DNA, the CDR3 is TGCAGTGCTTCGGGGGACAGGGGGCTTAGGAACACCATATATTTT. It translates to CSASGDRGLRNTIYF.

This clonotype showed up many times. This chain connects TRBV28 to TRBJ1-6; D gene uncertain. Deletions cut 6 bases from V and 5 bases from J, with 8 bases between. Germline assignment: CDR1 MDHEN and CDR2 SYDVKM. This CDR3 region has 13 residues. This CDR3 is CASSRPNNSPLHF. The CDR3 DNA reads TGTGCCAGCAGCCGGCCCAATAATTCACCCCTCCACTTT.

The gene calls are TRBV5-1 and TRBJ2-3, with TRBD2 matching 15 bases. The germline CDR1 and CDR2 sequences are SGHRS and YFSETQ. This CDR3 contains 17 residues. The ends lost 4 bases at V and 5 bases at J; junction bases unmatched: 8. The chain's CDR3 is CASSEGGLAGGQDTQYF. The DNA of the CDR3 is TGCGCCAGCAGCGAGGGAGGACTAGCGGGGGGGCAAGATACGCAGTATTTT. The variable domain in full, completed from reference TRBV5-1 and TRBJ2-3, reads KAGVTQTPRYLIKTRGQQVTLSCSPISGHRSVSWYQQTPGQGLQFLFEYFSETQRNKGNFPGRFSGRQFSNSRSEMNVSTLELGDSALYLCASSEGGLAGGQDTQYFGPGTRLTVL.